The rows below give T cell receptor beta chains drawn from one sample of a study of regulatory T cells in long-lasting Graves disease. TCRdb called the multiplex PCR reads again in MiXCR, with one record for every CDR3 protein. The sample yields approximately 390,000 distinct CDR3 sequences, roughly 15% seen once. The same data also went into a second study, on T cells in Graves' hyperthyroidism and ophthalmopathy.

Sequences were derived from peripheral blood mononuclear cells (PBMCs), sampled at new diagnosis, from a patient treated with antithyroid drugs. These receptors came from a woman aged 18-30 years with Graves disease. Each CDR3 is given with its conserved first and last residue. The D gene is left open where the match is weak. Clone size is stated in some rows and not others, as once, few, many or a class when expanded.

len	v_gene	j_gene	abundance	d_gene	CDR3aa	CDR3nt
15	TRBV11-2	TRBJ1-2	-	-	CARDAGRKINYGYTF	TGTGCCAGAGATGCCGGGCGTAAAATTAACTATGGCTACACCTTC
14	TRBV4-1	TRBJ1-5	-	-	CASSPLLGNQPQHF	TGCGCCAGCAGCCCCCTATTGGGGAATCAGCCCCAGCATTTT
16	TRBV5-8	TRBJ2-5	-	-	CASSFYKGKYQETQYF	TGTGCCAGCAGCTTCTATAAGGGAAAGTACCAAGAGACCCAGTACTTC
13	TRBV12-5	TRBJ2-2	-	-	CASGLGGTGELFF	TGTGCTAGTGGACTGGGGGGCACCGGGGAGCTGTTTTTT
17	TRBV6-1	TRBJ2-2	many	TRBD1	CASSGRQGSSNTGELFF	TGTGCCAGCAGTGGTAGACAGGGGTCCTCGAACACCGGGGAGCTGTTTTTT
13	TRBV6-1	TRBJ1-6	-	-	CASSDLRGSPLHF	TGTGCCAGCAGTGATCTGCGCGGTTCACCCCTCCACTTT
18	TRBV3-1	TRBJ2-6	many	-	CASSQDATVSSGANVLTF	TGTGCCAGCAGCCAAGACGCGACAGTGAGCTCTGGGGCCAACGTCCTGACTTTC
15	TRBV20-1	TRBJ2-5	many	-	CSARRLGAYQETQYF	TGCAGTGCTAGACGATTGGGAGCGTACCAAGAGACCCAGTACTTC
12	TRBV11-2	TRBJ2-7	many	TRBD1	CASSVTGAEQYF	TGTGCCAGCAGCGTGACAGGGGCCGAGCAGTACTTC
14	TRBV2	TRBJ1-2	many	TRBD1	CASRGTGENYGYTF	TGTGCCAGCAGGGGGACAGGGGAAAACTATGGCTACACCTTC
12	TRBV5-4	TRBJ2-5	few	-	CASSGKSETQYF	TGTGCCAGCAGCGGAAAATCGGAGACCCAGTACTTC
15	TRBV5-1	TRBJ2-1	many	-	CASRFNFDSYNEQFF	TGCGCCAGCAGGTTTAACTTCGATTCCTACAATGAGCAGTTCTTC
15	TRBV20-1	TRBJ2-2	-	TRBD2	CSARPGGGNTGELFF	TGCAGTGCTAGGCCCGGGGGGGGCAACACCGGGGAGCTGTTTTTT
14	TRBV10-3	TRBJ2-1	few	TRBD2	CAIRLGLASHEQFF	TGTGCCATCAGATTGGGACTAGCCTCCCATGAGCAGTTCTTC
13	TRBV30	TRBJ2-3	many	-	CAWSGHLTDTQYF	TGTGCCTGGAGCGGACACCTCACAGATACGCAGTATTTT
15	TRBV7-2	TRBJ2-2	many	-	CASSREPVRGGELFF	TGTGCCAGCAGCCGTGAGCCCGTGAGGGGCGGGGAGCTGTTTTTT
15	TRBV30	TRBJ1-4	many	TRBD1	CAWGAGTGINEKLFF	TGTGCCTGGGGAGCTGGGACAGGGATTAATGAAAAACTGTTTTTT
14	TRBV19	TRBJ1-6	few	-	CASRLDSFNSPLHF	TGTGCCAGTAGATTGGACAGCTTTAATTCACCCCTCCACTTT
15	TRBV12-3/TRBV12-4	TRBJ2-3	-	TRBD2	CASSVAGGRADTQYF	TGTGCCAGCAGTGTAGCGGGGGGGAGGGCAGATACGCAGTATTTT
14	TRBV7-8	TRBJ1-4	few	-	CASSFQPRGEKLFF	TGTGCCAGCAGCTTCCAACCGCGGGGAGAAAAACTGTTTTTT
15	TRBV7-9	TRBJ2-1	many	TRBD2	CASVPGGSGIHEQFF	TGTGCCAGCGTCCCCGGGGGTAGCGGGATCCATGAGCAGTTCTTC
12	TRBV20-1	TRBJ1-2	few	-	CSASDSSYGYTF	TGCAGTGCTTCCGACAGCTCCTATGGCTACACCTTC
13	TRBV29-1	TRBJ2-4	many	-	CSVEGGDRNIQYF	TGCAGCGTTGAAGGGGGGGACAGAAACATTCAGTACTTC
15	TRBV5-1	TRBJ2-7	few	TRBD1	CARQPTGLRLYEQYF	TGCGCCAGGCAACCGACAGGGTTACGGCTCTACGAGCAGTACTTC
19	TRBV9	TRBJ2-1	few	-	CASSVATGREPWGDNEQFF	TGTGCCAGCAGCGTAGCCACCGGTAGGGAGCCGTGGGGGGACAATGAGCAGTTCTTC
14	TRBV7-9	TRBJ2-3	many	-	CASSQTSMGDTQYF	TGTGCCAGCAGCCAGACTAGTATGGGAGATACGCAGTATTTT
14	TRBV30	TRBJ1-2	many	TRBD1	CAWNRGNERYGYTF	TGTGCCTGGAACAGGGGGAATGAGCGGTATGGCTACACCTTC
16	TRBV7-6	TRBJ2-3	many	TRBD2	CASSFQAGVVADTQYF	TGTGCCAGCAGCTTCCAAGCGGGAGTAGTGGCAGATACGCAGTATTTT
12	TRBV29-1	TRBJ1-1	few	-	CSARGVVTEAFF	TGCAGCGCCCGAGGTGTGGTTACTGAAGCTTTCTTT
12	TRBV20-1	TRBJ2-4	many	-	CSARGGRDIQYF	TGCAGTGCTAGAGGGGGCCGGGACATTCAGTACTTC
16	TRBV7-9	TRBJ1-2	-	TRBD1	CASSFQTGRVNYGYTF	TGTGCCAGCAGCTTTCAGACAGGGAGGGTTAACTATGGCTACACCTTC
14	TRBV6-2/TRBV6-3	TRBJ1-1	-	TRBD1	CASRQGVLNTEAFF	TGTGCCAGCCGACAGGGGGTTCTGAACACTGAAGCTTTCTTT
16	TRBV3-1	TRBJ2-3	-	TRBD2	CASSYLAGVGTDTQYF	TGTGCCAGCAGCTACTTAGCGGGAGTCGGGACAGATACGCAGTATTTT
13	TRBV10-3	TRBJ2-5	many	-	CAISESPGETQYF	TGTGCCATCAGTGAGTCGCCTGGGGAGACCCAGTACTTC
15	TRBV7-9	TRBJ1-5	few	TRBD1	CASSQTGGANQPQHF	TGTGCCAGCAGCCAGACAGGGGGTGCCAATCAGCCCCAGCATTTT
12	TRBV20-1	TRBJ2-5	many	-	CSARGHQETQYF	TGCAGTGCACGGGGTCACCAAGAGACCCAGTACTTC
14	TRBV11-2	TRBJ1-1	many	-	CASSPPAAPGPAFF	TGTGCCAGCAGTCCGCCTGCGGCCCCGGGCCCAGCTTTCTTT
14	TRBV10-2	TRBJ2-5	-	TRBD1	CASGDRGRRETQYF	TGCGCCAGCGGTGACAGGGGCCGACGCGAGACCCAGTACTTC
14	TRBV6-5	TRBJ2-7	-	-	CASSYPGAGYEQYF	TGTGCCAGCAGTTATCCGGGGGCAGGCTACGAGCAGTACTTC
12	TRBV7-8	TRBJ2-1	many	-	CASSRRGNEQFF	TGTGCCAGCAGCCGCAGGGGTAATGAGCAGTTCTTC